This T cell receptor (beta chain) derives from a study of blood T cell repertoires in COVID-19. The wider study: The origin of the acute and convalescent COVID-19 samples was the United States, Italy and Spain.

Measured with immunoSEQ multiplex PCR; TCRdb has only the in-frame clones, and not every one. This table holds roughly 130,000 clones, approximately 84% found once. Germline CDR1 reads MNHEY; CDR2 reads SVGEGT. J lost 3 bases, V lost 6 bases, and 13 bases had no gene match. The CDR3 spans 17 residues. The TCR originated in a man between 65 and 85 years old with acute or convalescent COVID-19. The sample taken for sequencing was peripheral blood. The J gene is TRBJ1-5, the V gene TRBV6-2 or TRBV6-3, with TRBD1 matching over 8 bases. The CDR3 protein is CASSRYQTGALNQPQHF. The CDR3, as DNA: TGTGCCAGCAGCCGATACCAGACAGGGGCCCTCAATCAGCCCCAGCATTTT.